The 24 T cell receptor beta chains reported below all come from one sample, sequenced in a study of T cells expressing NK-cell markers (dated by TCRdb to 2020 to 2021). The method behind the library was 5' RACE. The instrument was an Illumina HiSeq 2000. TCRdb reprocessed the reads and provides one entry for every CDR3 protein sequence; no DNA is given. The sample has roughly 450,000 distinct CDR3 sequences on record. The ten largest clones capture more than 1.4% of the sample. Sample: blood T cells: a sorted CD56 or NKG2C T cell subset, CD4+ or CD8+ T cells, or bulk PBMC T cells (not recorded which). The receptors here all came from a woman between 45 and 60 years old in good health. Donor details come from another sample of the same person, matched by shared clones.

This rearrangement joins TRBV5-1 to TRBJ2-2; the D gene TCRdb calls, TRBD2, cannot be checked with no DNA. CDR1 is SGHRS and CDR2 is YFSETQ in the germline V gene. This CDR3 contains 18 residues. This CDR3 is CASSLDLAGGPYTGELFF.

The CDR3: CASRPGWENPNTEAFF. V is TRBV6-2 or TRBV6-3 and J is TRBJ1-1; TCRdb returns TRBD1, unconfirmable since there is no DNA. CDR1 is MNHEY and CDR2 is SVGEGT in the germline V gene. The CDR3 runs 16 residues.

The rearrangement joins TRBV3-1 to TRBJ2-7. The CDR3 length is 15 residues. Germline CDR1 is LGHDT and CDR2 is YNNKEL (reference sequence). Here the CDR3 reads CASSPAFDILYEQYF.

The CDR3 here is CASSFPGRGGLAGQSSYNEQFF. The chain employs TRBV11-2 and TRBJ2-1; the TCRdb D gene call, TRBD2, has no DNA to confirm it. Germline CDR1 reads SGHAT; CDR2 reads FQNNGV. The CDR3 loop spans 22 amino acids.

The CDR3 is CASRDGTATQYF. This sequence joins TRBV3-1 and TRBJ2-3. This CDR3 region has 12 residues. CDR1 and CDR2 from the germline V gene are LGHDT and YNNKEL (reference sequence).

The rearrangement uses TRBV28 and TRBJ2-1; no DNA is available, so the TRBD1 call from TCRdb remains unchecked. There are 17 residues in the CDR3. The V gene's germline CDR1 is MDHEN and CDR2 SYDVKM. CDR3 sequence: CASSPRKQGKSYNEQFF.

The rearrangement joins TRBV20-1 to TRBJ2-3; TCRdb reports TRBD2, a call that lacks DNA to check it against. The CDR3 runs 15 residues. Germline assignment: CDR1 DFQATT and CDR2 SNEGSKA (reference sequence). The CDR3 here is CSASVRAGSIDTQYF.

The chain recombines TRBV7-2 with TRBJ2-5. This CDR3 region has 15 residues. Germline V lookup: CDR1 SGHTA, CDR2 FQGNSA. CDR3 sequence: CASSFSGALQETQYF.

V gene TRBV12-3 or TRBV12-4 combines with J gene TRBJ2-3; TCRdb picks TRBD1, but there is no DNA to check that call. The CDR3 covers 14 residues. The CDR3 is CASSPRRGPDTQYF.

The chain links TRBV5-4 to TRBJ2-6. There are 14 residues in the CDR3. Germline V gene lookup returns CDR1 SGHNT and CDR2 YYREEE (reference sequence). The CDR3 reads CASSLVTGANVLTF.

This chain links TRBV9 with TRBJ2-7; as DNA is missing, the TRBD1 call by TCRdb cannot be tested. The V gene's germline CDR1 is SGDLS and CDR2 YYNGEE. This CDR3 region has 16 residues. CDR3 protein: CASSRTTVTVPYEQYF.

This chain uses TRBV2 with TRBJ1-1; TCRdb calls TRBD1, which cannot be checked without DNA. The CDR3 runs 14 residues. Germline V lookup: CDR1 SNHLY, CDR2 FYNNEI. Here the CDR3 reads CASSVAGEGSEAFF.

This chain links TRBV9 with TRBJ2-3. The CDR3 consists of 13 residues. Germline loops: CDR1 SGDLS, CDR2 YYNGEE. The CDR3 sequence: CASSVATGDTQYF.

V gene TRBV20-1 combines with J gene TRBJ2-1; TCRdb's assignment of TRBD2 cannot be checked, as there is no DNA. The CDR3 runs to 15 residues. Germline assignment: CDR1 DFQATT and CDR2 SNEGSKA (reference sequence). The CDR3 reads CSASSAGTSGDEQFF.

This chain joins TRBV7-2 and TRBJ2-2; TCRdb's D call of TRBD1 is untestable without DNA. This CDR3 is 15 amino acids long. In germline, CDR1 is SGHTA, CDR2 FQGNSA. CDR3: CASSFGGRDTGELFF.

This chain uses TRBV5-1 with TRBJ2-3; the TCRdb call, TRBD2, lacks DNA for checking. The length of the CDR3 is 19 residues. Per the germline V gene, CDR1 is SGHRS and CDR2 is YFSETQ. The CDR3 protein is CASSSFSGRGLTSTDTQYF.

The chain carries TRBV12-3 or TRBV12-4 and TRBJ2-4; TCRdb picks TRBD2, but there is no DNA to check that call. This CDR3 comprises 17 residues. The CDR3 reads CASSPLVGRLGENIQYF.

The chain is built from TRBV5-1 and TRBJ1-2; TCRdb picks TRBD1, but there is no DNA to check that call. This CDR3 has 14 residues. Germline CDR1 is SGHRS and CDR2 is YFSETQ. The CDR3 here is CASSWVDSSYGYTF.

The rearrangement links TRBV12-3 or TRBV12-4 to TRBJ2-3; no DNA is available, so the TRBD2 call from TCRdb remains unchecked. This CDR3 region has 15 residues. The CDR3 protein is CASSPTSGRPDTQYF.

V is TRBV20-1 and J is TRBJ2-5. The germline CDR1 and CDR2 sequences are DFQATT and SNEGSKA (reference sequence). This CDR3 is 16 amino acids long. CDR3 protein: CSARVDTFRQQETQYF.

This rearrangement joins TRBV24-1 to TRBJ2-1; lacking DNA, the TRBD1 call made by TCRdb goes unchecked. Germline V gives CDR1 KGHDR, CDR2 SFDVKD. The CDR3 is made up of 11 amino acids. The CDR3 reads CATSGAGEQFF.

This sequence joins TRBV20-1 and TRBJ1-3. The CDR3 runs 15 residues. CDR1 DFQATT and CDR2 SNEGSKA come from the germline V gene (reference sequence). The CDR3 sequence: CSARYWKGSGNTIYF.

CDR3 protein: CATSDTRDRGPGELFF. The V call is TRBV24-1, the J call TRBJ2-2; TCRdb's D gene call, TRBD1, goes unchecked for lack of DNA. This CDR3 spans 16 amino acids. Germline V gene data show CDR1 as KGHDR and CDR2 as SFDVKD.

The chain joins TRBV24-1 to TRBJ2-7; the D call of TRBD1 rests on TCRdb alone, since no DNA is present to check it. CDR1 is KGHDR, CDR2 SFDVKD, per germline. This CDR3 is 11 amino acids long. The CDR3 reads CATSRGAAQYF.